These 13 T cell receptor beta chains were all obtained from the same sample, sequenced in a study of OX40 agonist ivuxolimab in advanced cancers. The assay was immunoSEQ multiplex PCR, and TCRdb's table has in-frame clones only and misses some. The profile shows around 60,000 clones, approximately 81% of them singletons. The starting material was CD4+ or CD8+ T cells sorted from blood, obtained in a trial of the OX40 agonist ivuxolimab. These receptors were collected from an adult with an advanced solid tumor such as melanoma, head and neck, liver or kidney cancer.

This chain uses TRBV30 with TRBJ2-2; 7 bases fit TRBD1. The germline gives CDR1 GTSNPN, CDR2 SVGIG (reference sequence). The ends lost 3 bases at V and 7 bases at J; junction bases unmatched: 17. This CDR3 has 17 residues. The CDR3 coding sequence is TGTGCCTGGAGGATGGGACAGTCACTACTTTTCGGCGGGGAGCTGTTTTTT. It translates to CAWRMGQSLLFGGELFF.

The V gene is TRBV5-1, the J gene TRBJ2-5; D is ambiguous. The V gene's germline CDR1 is SGHRS and CDR2 YFSETQ. CDR3 size: 13 residues. Between the trimmed V and J ends, which lost 0 bases and 3 bases, there was a span of 6 bases. The CDR3 nucleotides read TGCGCCAGCAGCTTGGAGGTAGAAGAGACCCAGTACTTC. Amino acids: CASSLEVEETQYF.

The chain carries TRBV11-2 and TRBJ1-4, with D perhaps TRBD1 (6 bases). The V end was cut by 5 bases, the J end by 5 bases, with 15 bases between. Germline V gives CDR1 SGHAT, CDR2 FQNNGV. The CDR3 runs 15 residues. The CDR3 protein is CASSPKGGPNEKLFF. The CDR3 bases are TGTGCCAGCAGCCCAAAGGGGGGACCGAATGAAAAACTGTTTTTT.

The rearrangement links TRBV5-4 to TRBJ2-5, with 7 bases matching TRBD2. Germline V gives CDR1 SGHNT, CDR2 YYREEE (reference sequence). There are 14 residues in the CDR3. The V gene end was trimmed by 4 bases and the J gene end by 4 bases; junction bases not matched to a gene: 7. CDR3 DNA: TGTGCCAGCAGCCCCCGGGAGGACGGAGAGACCCAGTACTTC. As protein: CASSPREDGETQYF.

The chain employs TRBV6-1 and TRBJ2-2, with 8 bases fitting TRBD2. Unmatched junction bases numbered 9, after V lost 7 bases and J lost 5 bases. CDR1 is MNHNS, CDR2 SASEGT, per germline. The CDR3 runs 15 residues. CDR3 sequence reads: CASNRGPGGTGELFF. The CDR3 DNA follows: TGTGCCAGCAACAGAGGGCCGGGGGGGACCGGGGAGCTGTTTTTT.

This clone was detected only a few times. The rearrangement uses TRBV4-1 and TRBJ1-2; possible D gene TRBD1, 5 bases. The CDR3 covers 16 residues. V lost 3 bases and J lost 4, with 18 bases in between. In germline, CDR1 is MGHRA, CDR2 YSYEKL. This chain's CDR3 is CASSHTGTEASYGYTF. DNA for the CDR3: TGCGCCAGCAGCCATACCGGGACGGAGGCCTCCTATGGCTACACCTTC.

The V call is TRBV2, the J call TRBJ1-1, with a tentative D call TRBD1 (5 bases). The CDR3 spans 16 residues. The germline V gene encodes CDR1 SNHLY and CDR2 FYNNEI. V lost 5 bases, J lost 1 base, and 17 bases lay in between. CDR3 amino acids: CASSQLQGRANTEAFF. The CDR3 nucleotides read TGTGCCAGCAGTCAGCTTCAGGGTAGGGCGAACACTGAAGCTTTCTTT. The full variable domain, rest sourced from reference TRBV2 and TRBJ1-1, is EPEVTQTPSHQVTQMGQEVILRCVPISNHLYFYWYRQILGQKVEFLVSFYNNEISEKSEIFDDQFSVERPDGSNFTLKIRSTKLEDSAMYFCASSQLQGRANTEAFFGQGTRLTVV.

This chain joins TRBV5-1 and TRBJ2-2; 7 nucleotides line up with TRBD1. The V gene end was trimmed by 1 base and the J gene end by 1 base; junction bases not matched to a gene: 10. The CDR3 extends over 18 amino acids. From germline, CDR1 is SGHRS and CDR2 YFSETQ. In DNA form, the CDR3 reads TGCGCCAGCAGCTTGATCAGGGGGACACGGGAGAACACCGGGGAGCTGTTTTTT. This sequence encodes CASSLIRGTRENTGELFF.

V gene TRBV28 combines with J gene TRBJ2-7; 7 bases match TRBD1. From germline, CDR1 is MDHEN and CDR2 SYDVKM. V was pared by 10 bases and J by 7 bases, with 7 bases of the junction left unmatched. This CDR3 has 11 residues. Written as DNA, the CDR3 is TGTGCCACCACAGGGGTGGATGAGCAGTACTTC. This encodes CATTGVDEQYF.

J is TRBJ2-3 and V is TRBV28; 8 bases agree with TRBD2. CDR3 length equals 15 residues. Germline V gives CDR1 MDHEN, CDR2 SYDVKM. With V trimmed by 2 bases and J by 3 bases, 4 bases remained unmatched. The CDR3 DNA is TGTGCCAGCAGTTTAGGGGGACTAGTTACAGATACGCAGTATTTT. Protein sequence: CASSLGGLVTDTQYF.

The count of this clone is one. V and J are TRBV2 and TRBJ2-5; D could derive from TRBD1 or TRBD2 (5 bases each). The CDR3 is 16 residues long. V lost 6 bases and J lost 2, with 19 bases in between. Looked up from germline, CDR1 is SNHLY and CDR2 is FYNNEI. In DNA form, the CDR3 reads TGTGCCAGCAGCTACAGTCGGGGCGCGAGGCAAGAGACCCAGTACTTC. Protein product: CASSYSRGARQETQYF.

This clone was picked up a small number of times. The chain is built from TRBV10-2 and TRBJ1-5; 7 bases match TRBD1. CDR3 length equals 15 residues. Losses at the gene ends were 2 bases for V and 1 base for J; bases not matched to a gene: 2. Germline CDR1 WSHSY, CDR2 SAAADI. The CDR3: CASSETGVSNQPQHF. The CDR3 bases are TGCGCCAGCAGTGAGACAGGGGTGAGCAATCAGCCCCAGCATTTT.

The rearrangement joins TRBV10-3 to TRBJ2-5, with a possible D match to TRBD1 (5 bases). The CDR3 totals 13 residues. The germline V gene encodes CDR1 ENHRY and CDR2 SYGVKD. Trimming stripped 7 bases from V and 2 bases from J, with 11 bases between. This chain's CDR3 is CAIKGQVQETQYF. Here the CDR3 DNA reads TGTGCCATCAAGGGGCAGGTACAAGAGACCCAGTACTTC.